Below, 7 T cell receptor beta chains from the same sample are listed, as sequenced in a study of identical twins. TCRdb recomputed calls from the 5' RACE reads with MiXCR, one row per CDR3 protein. The sample consists of about 1.7 million distinct CDR3 sequences, 25% to 35% of them appearing once. Sequences were obtained from cord blood. The receptor source for this set is a newborn girl in good health.

The chain uses TRBV5-1 and TRBJ2-1; tentatively, D is TRBD1 (6 bases). The V end lost 0 bases, the J end lost 3 bases, and 10 bases lay between the germline ends. Germline lookup yields CDR1 SGHRS and CDR2 YFSETQ. This CDR3 has 15 residues. The CDR3 region is CASSLVEQGYNEQFF. Here the CDR3 DNA reads TGCGCCAGCAGCTTGGTCGAACAGGGCTACAATGAGCAGTTCTTC.

This clonotype occurred once. The chain has TRBV6-2 or TRBV6-3 and TRBJ1-5; a weak D match, TRBD1 (6 bases). Per the germline V gene, CDR1 is MNHEY and CDR2 is SVGEGT. The V gene lost 4 bases and the J gene lost 3 bases, with 13 bases spanning the gap. The CDR3 loop spans 15 amino acids. Written as DNA, the CDR3 is TGTGCCAGCAGTTGTGTGGACAGATTCAATCAGCCCCAGCATTTT. As protein: CASSCVDRFNQPQHF.

This clonotype has more than one count but fewer than ten. The V call is TRBV12-3 or TRBV12-4, the J call TRBJ1-4; 7 bases are shared with TRBD1. V shed 3 bases and J 3 bases; nucleotides not matched to a gene: 4. This CDR3 is built from 15 residues. The CDR3 DNA reads as TGTGCCAGCAGTTTTCTCCAGGGGGCTAATGAAAAACTGTTTTTT. This sequence encodes CASSFLQGANEKLFF.

The chain is built from TRBV6-2 or TRBV6-3 and TRBJ2-5, with 13 bases matching TRBD2. The CDR3 has 15 residues. Germline assignment: CDR1 MNHEY and CDR2 SVGEGT. V lost 2 bases to trimming and J lost 11 bases; unmatched junction nucleotides: 8. CDR3 residues: CASSYGGTSGAAQYF. The DNA for the CDR3 is TGTGCCAGCAGTTACGGTGGGACTAGCGGGGCGGCTCAGTACTTC.

The table lists this clonotype with a few counts. This rearrangement joins TRBV4-2 to TRBJ1-1; no definite D call. The germline V gene has CDR1 LGHNA and CDR2 YNFKEQ. Trimming cost V 5 bases and J 10 bases, with 11 bases left between them. The CDR3 sequence is 11 residues long. CDR3 residues: CASSESSGAFF. The CDR3 DNA is TGTGCCAGCAGCGAATCAAGCGGAGCTTTCTTT.

The chain has TRBV15 and TRBJ2-2, with D uncertain. This CDR3 comprises 13 residues. Trimming removed 1 base at V and 4 bases at J, with 4 bases between. Germline V gene sequence: CDR1 LNHNV, CDR2 YYDKDF (reference sequence). CDR3 residues: CATSRVSTGELFF. CDR3 DNA sequence: TGTGCCACCAGCAGAGTTAGCACCGGGGAGCTGTTTTTT.

The genes are TRBV2 and TRBJ2-1; 11 nucleotides agree with TRBD2. The germline V gene has CDR1 SNHLY and CDR2 FYNNEI. V gave up 5 bases and J gave up 2 bases; unmatched junction bases: 5. There are 16 residues in the CDR3. CDR3 residues: CASSKSSGGAYNEQFF. In DNA, the CDR3 is TGTGCCAGCAGTAAGAGTAGCGGGGGGGCCTACAATGAGCAGTTCTTC.